These 24 T cell receptor beta chains were sequenced from one sample in a study of metastatic and nonmetastatic thyroid tumors. From the PCR reads, TCRdb re-called clones with MiXCR. The repertoire includes around 31,000 clones, 15% of them detected once, and under 20% sits in the top ten. Thyroid surgery took place with no prior treatment in any patient. Sequenced sample: blood. Receptors originate from a male donor with papillary thyroid cancer or a benign thyroid nodule (not recorded which). Some clones in this sample may be carry-over from other donors' samples.

This clone was counted many times. The chain joins TRBV30 to TRBJ2-1, with D perhaps matching TRBD1 (5 bases). The CDR3 is made up of 11 amino acids. With 2 bases removed from V and 9 bases from J, the gap between germline ends came to 8 bases. Germline V gene sequence: CDR1 GTSNPN, CDR2 SVGIG (reference sequence). Written as DNA, the CDR3 is TGTGCCTGGAGTTGGGGCACTGAGCAGTTCTTC. It translates to CAWSWGTEQFF.

There are many counts of this clone. The V call is TRBV7-3, the J call TRBJ2-1, with TRBD2 as a possible D gene (6 bases). CDR3 length equals 15 residues. CDR1 SGHTA and CDR2 FQGTGA come from the germline V gene. Deletions cut 5 bases from V and 4 bases from J, with 15 bases between. CDR3 coding DNA: TGTGCCAGCAGCATCGGGGCTAGCGATTACAATGAGCAGTTCTTC. It is translated as CASSIGASDYNEQFF.

This clone was seen ten or more times. The CDR3 bases are TGCACCGCGGGTAGCGGAGCCAACCAAGAGACCCAGTACTTC. Its translation is CTAGSGANQETQYF. The chain joins TRBV20-1 to TRBJ2-5, with D maybe TRBD2 (6 bases). The CDR3 sequence is 14 residues long. Germline V gene data show CDR1 as DFQATT and CDR2 as SNEGSKA (reference sequence).

This clone came up a few times. The V gene is TRBV28, the J gene TRBJ2-7; unclear D gene. There are 12 residues in the CDR3. The germline V gene encodes CDR1 MDHEN and CDR2 SYDVKM. The V end was cut by 6 bases, the J end by 3 bases, with 9 bases between. The CDR3 bases are TGTGCCAGCAGCGCCCTAGTCTACGAGCAGTACTTC. Protein sequence: CASSALVYEQYF.

This clone was seen many times. V gene TRBV5-4 combines with J gene TRBJ2-3; TRBD2 is a possible D gene (5 bases). CDR3 length: 17 residues. Per germline, CDR1 SGHNT and CDR2 YYREEE (reference sequence). Between the trimmed V and J ends, which lost 0 bases and 1 base, there was a span of 15 bases. The CDR3 DNA is TGTGCCAGCAGCTTGGCCCCGGCAAGCGGCGGCACAGATACGCAGTATTTT. Its translation: CASSLAPASGGTDTQYF. Filled out from reference TRBV5-4 and TRBJ2-3, the complete variable domain reads ETGVTQSPTHLIKTRGQQVTLRCSSQSGHNTVSWYQQALGQGPQFIFQYYREEENGRGNFPPRFSGLQFPNYSSELNVNALELDDSALYLCASSLAPASGGTDTQYFGPGTRLTVL.

This clone has a count of ten or more. The gene calls are TRBV6-2 or TRBV6-3 and TRBJ1-1, with D possibly matching TRBD1 (5 bases). Trimming left V 6 bases short and J 3 bases short, with 8 bases between. The CDR3 totals 12 residues. The V gene's germline CDR1 is MNHEY and CDR2 SVGEGT. The CDR3 loop is CASSLQDTEAFF. CDR3 bases: TGTGCCAGCAGCTTACAGGACACTGAAGCTTTCTTT.

Only a few counts were recorded for this clone. This rearrangement joins TRBV28 to TRBJ1-2, with D unclear. V lost 2 bases to trimming and J lost 2 bases, with 3 bases between them. Germline V gene sequence: CDR1 MDHEN, CDR2 SYDVKM. The CDR3 sequence is 12 residues long. Here the CDR3 DNA reads TGTGCCAGCAGTTTACTAAACTATGGCTACACCTTC. Translating gives CASSLLNYGYTF.

Of note for this clone: Lacking the conserved final phenylalanine or tryptophan, this CDR3 likely reflects a read error. J is TRBJ2-7 and V is TRBV6-2 or TRBV6-3; 8 bases match TRBD1. Germline lookup yields CDR1 MNHEY and CDR2 SVGEGT. The CDR3 is made up of 14 amino acids. With V trimmed by 8 bases and J by 6 bases, 12 bases remained unmatched. This CDR3 reads CASSFHRGSFEQYL. The CDR3 DNA sequence: TGTGCCAGCTCCTTCCACAGGGGGAGCTTCGAGCAGTACTTA.

This clone was counted a few times. V gene TRBV6-1 combines with J gene TRBJ2-3; 9 nucleotides match TRBD1. Germline CDR1 and CDR2: MNHNS and SASEGT. The CDR3 has 15 amino acids. V shed 6 bases, J shed 5 bases, and the junction held 9 bases outside the gene matches. The CDR3 reads CASRRQGGQEDTQYF. The CDR3, as DNA: TGTGCCAGCAGGCGACAGGGGGGCCAGGAAGATACGCAGTATTTT.

This clone was seen ten or more times. The junction does not match germline at one end; this may be a read error. This sample includes further DNA sequences coding for the same CDR3. This chain uses TRBV19 with TRBJ1-2; 7 bases align to TRBD1. This CDR3 has 14 amino acids. The germline gives CDR1 LNHDA, CDR2 SQIVND (reference sequence). The CDR3 bases are TGTGCTAGTAGTAGACAGGGAGAGGCCTATGGCTACACCTTC. Translated: CASSRQGEAYGYTF.

In its sample, this clone was seen once. This chain links TRBV7-8 with TRBJ2-5; D perhaps matches TRBD1 (6 bases). Between the trimmed V and J ends, which lost 7 bases and 3 bases, there was a span of 21 bases. Germline lookup yields CDR1 SGHVS and CDR2 FQNEAQ. This CDR3 spans 16 amino acids. This chain's CDR3 is CASIPGTWGIKETQYF. DNA of the CDR3: TGTGCCAGCATCCCAGGGACATGGGGAATCAAAGAGACCCAGTACTTC. The variable domain in full, with the rest retrieved from reference TRBV7-8 and TRBJ2-5, is GAGVSQSPRYKVAKRGQDVALRCDPISGHVSLFWYQQALGQGPEFLTYFQNEAQLDKSGLPSDRFFAERPEGSVSTLKIQRTQQEDSAVYLCASIPGTWGIKETQYFGPGTRLLVL.

At least ten counts were recorded for this clone. This chain connects TRBV20-1 to TRBJ2-7; TRBD1 aligns across 10 bases. The trim removed 3 bases at V and 2 bases at J, leaving 7 bases unmatched. This CDR3 is built from 15 residues. CDR1 and CDR2 from the germline V gene are DFQATT and SNEGSKA (reference sequence). The CDR3 region has the DNA TGCAGTGCTAGCTCGGGACAGGGGTTTGCCTACGAGCAGTACTTC. Its protein product is CSASSGQGFAYEQYF.

This clone was seen ten or more times. The gene calls are TRBV11-2 and TRBJ2-5, with 15 bases matching TRBD2. Germline-derived CDR1 and CDR2 are SGHAT and FQNNGV. There are 16 residues in the CDR3. J lost 1 base, V lost 5 bases, and 2 bases had no gene match. CDR3 nucleotides: TGTGCCAGCAGCGCGGGACTAGCGGGAGGCCAAGAGACCCAGTACTTC. It yields the protein CASSAGLAGGQETQYF.

This chain connects TRBV6-1 to TRBJ2-1; the D gene is possibly TRBD2 (5 bases). This CDR3 comprises 15 residues. CDR1 and CDR2 from the germline V gene are MNHNS and SASEGT. V was pared by 6 bases and J by 6 bases, with 18 bases between. This chain's CDR3 is CASSTGNQTVNEQFF. DNA of the CDR3: TGTGCCAGCAGCACCGGGAACCAAACTGTCAATGAGCAGTTCTTC.

A note on this clone: An end of the junction differs from the germline gene, which may be a read error. The V and J genes are TRBV7-8 and TRBJ1-5; unclear D gene. The V gene's germline CDR1 is SGHVS and CDR2 FQNEAQ. CDR3 length equals 14 residues. The CDR3 coding sequence is TGTGCCAGCAGCTCGGGAGCAGGCGGGCAGCCCCGGCATTTT. The encoded protein is CASSSGAGGQPRHF.

This clone came up once. This may stem from a read error, because a much larger clone lies one nucleotide away. This rearrangement joins TRBV9 to TRBJ2-1; tentatively, D is TRBD1 or TRBD2 (6 bases each). The CDR3 has 15 amino acids. The germline CDR1 and CDR2 sequences are SGDLS and YYNGEE. The V end was cut by 1 base, the J end by 9 bases, with 17 bases between. The CDR3 nucleotides read TGTGCCAGCAGCGTAACTAGCAGGACAGTGGGTGAGCAGTTCTTC. This sequence encodes CASSVTSRTVGEQFF.

This clone was seen many times. The chain links TRBV5-4 to TRBJ1-1; possible D gene TRBD1, 6 bases. V lost 4 bases and J 1 base, leaving 14 bases between the germline ends. The germline V gene has CDR1 SGHNT and CDR2 YYREEE (reference sequence). CDR3 length: 15 amino acids. The CDR3 is CASSEGHTRNTEAFF. For the CDR3, the DNA is TGTGCCAGCAGCGAGGGACATACTAGGAACACTGAAGCTTTCTTT.

This clone was seen at least ten times. The V gene is TRBV13, the J gene TRBJ1-2, with 9 positions matching TRBD1. Losses at the gene ends were 6 bases for V and 5 bases for J; bases not matched to a gene: 7. This CDR3 comprises 14 residues. Germline CDR1 is PRHDT and CDR2 is FYEKMQ (reference sequence). CDR3 nucleotides: TGTGCCAGCAGGGGCCGGGACAGGGTTTATGGCTACACCTTC. Encoded protein: CASRGRDRVYGYTF.

This clone has ten or more counts. V is TRBV9 and J is TRBJ2-7, with D unclear. Germline CDR1 is SGDLS and CDR2 is YYNGEE. Between the trimmed V and J ends, which lost 3 bases and 1 base, there was a span of 14 bases. The CDR3 is 15 residues long. In nucleotides, the CDR3 is TGTGCCAGCAGCGCCGGTCGGACGTCATCCTACGAGCAGTACTTC. It encodes CASSAGRTSSYEQYF. Full variable domain (outside the CDR3, taken from reference TRBV9 and TRBJ2-7): DSGVTQTPKHLITATGQRVTLRCSPRSGDLSVYWYQQSLDQGLQFLIQYYNGEERAKGNILERFSAQQFPDLHSELNLSSLELGDSALYFCASSAGRTSSYEQYFGPGTRLTVT.

The chain employs TRBV19 and TRBJ1-5; D is ambiguous. The CDR3 covers 15 residues. CDR1 is LNHDA, CDR2 SQIVND, per germline (reference sequence). Here the CDR3 reads CESSISGFGNQPQHF. CDR3 in DNA: TGTGAAAGTAGTATTAGTGGCTTTGGGAATCAGCCCCAGCATTTT.

Turning to this clone: A read error may explain this, as a much larger clone is one base away. Other nucleotide sequences from this sample produce the same CDR3. The DNA for the CDR3 is TGTGCCAGCAGCCCCCGTGACAGGGTAACCTACGGGCAGTACTTC. It yields the protein CASSPRDRVTYGQYF. The V and J genes are TRBV7-9 and TRBJ2-7, with TRBD1 identical over 7 bases. This CDR3 has 15 amino acids. The germline CDR1 and CDR2 sequences are SEHNR and FQNEAQ (reference sequence).

This clone was seen at least ten times. The CDR3 DNA sequence: TGTGCCAGCAGTTTGGGCGGGGCTATCTACGAGCAGTACTTC. This codes for CASSLGGAIYEQYF. V usage is TRBV28 and J usage is TRBJ2-7; D is possibly TRBD2 (6 bases). The length of the CDR3 is 14 residues. V lost 3 bases and J 3 bases, leaving 12 bases between the germline ends. Germline V gives CDR1 MDHEN, CDR2 SYDVKM.

This clone was seen at least ten times. V is TRBV20-1 and J is TRBJ1-1, with D possibly being TRBD1 (5 bases). Trimming removed 5 bases from V and 1 base from J, with 14 bases in between. The germline CDR1 and CDR2 sequences are DFQATT and SNEGSKA (reference sequence). The CDR3 runs 14 residues. The CDR3 spells CSAGKGEANTEAFF. CDR3 DNA: TGCAGTGCTGGGAAAGGGGAAGCGAACACTGAAGCTTTCTTT.

Worth noting for this clone: One junction end does not reproduce the germline sequence, and a read error may be involved. The sample carries other DNA sequences with the same CDR3. The chain links TRBV12-3 or TRBV12-4 to TRBJ2-7; D is ambiguous. This CDR3 comprises 13 residues. The CDR3 region is CASSSGRNYEQYF. Written as DNA, the CDR3 is TGTGCCAGCAGTTCCGGACGTAACTACGAGCAGTACTTT.